What follows describes a single TCR beta chain. The antigen remains unidentified. The sample comes from a study of cytomegalovirus exposure and HLA in healthy donors. The V gene's germline CDR1 is GTSNPN and CDR2 SVGIG (reference sequence). The CDR3 covers 13 residues. Deletions cut 7 bases from V and 2 bases from J, with 9 bases between. The PCR made use of 60 Vbeta and 13 Jbeta primers. Repertoires were generated with immunoSEQ multiplex PCR, while TCRdb's copy carries only in-frame clones and drops some. Of tens of thousands of clones listed, roughly 87% were seen once; the top ten hold about 10%. Whole-study results and caveats: Follow-up analysis later connected one missense variant in DCLRE1C with trimming of TCR beta V- and J-genes.

Material: PBMCs. The genes are TRBV30 and TRBJ2-6; D gene unclear. The sequence derives from a female donor in good health and CMV-seronegative. DNA for the CDR3: TGTGCCTTAACGGTCGCTGGGGCCAACGTCCTGACTTTC. This translates into CALTVAGANVLTF.